In its sample, the clone carrying this T cell receptor (beta chain) was seen many times. The antigen remains unidentified. Germline V lookup: CDR1 SNHLY, CDR2 FYNNEI. The V and J ends lost 1 base and 1 base, in that order; junction bases with no gene match: 6. This CDR3 spans 16 amino acids. Using RNA transcripts as the source, TCR beta CDR3 regions were amplified. Using the HTBI primer set, a first-round RT-PCR was run on the TCR CDR3. TCRdb redid the calling of the multiplex PCR reads with MiXCR, one entry per CDR3 protein. The table lists about 320,000 distinct CDR3 sequences, 16% of them singletons. This specimen belongs to a study of T cells in Graves' hyperthyroidism and ophthalmopathy. Study-wide results and limits: Appearing also in blood were most of the thyroid clonotypes expanded above 0.001. Median prediction lead before ophthalmopathy onset was around 7 months with the model. Using 13 V-J features, a model discriminated ophthalmopathy from stable hyperthyroidism.

The TCR comes from a man aged 25-45 years with Graves' hyperthyroidism. The sequenced material came from blood. The gene calls are TRBV2 and TRBJ2-7, with 8 bases that match TRBD1. CDR3: CASSEEGGQGSYEQYF. DNA for the CDR3: TGTGCCAGCAGTGAAGAGGGAGGACAGGGTTCCTACGAGCAGTACTTC.